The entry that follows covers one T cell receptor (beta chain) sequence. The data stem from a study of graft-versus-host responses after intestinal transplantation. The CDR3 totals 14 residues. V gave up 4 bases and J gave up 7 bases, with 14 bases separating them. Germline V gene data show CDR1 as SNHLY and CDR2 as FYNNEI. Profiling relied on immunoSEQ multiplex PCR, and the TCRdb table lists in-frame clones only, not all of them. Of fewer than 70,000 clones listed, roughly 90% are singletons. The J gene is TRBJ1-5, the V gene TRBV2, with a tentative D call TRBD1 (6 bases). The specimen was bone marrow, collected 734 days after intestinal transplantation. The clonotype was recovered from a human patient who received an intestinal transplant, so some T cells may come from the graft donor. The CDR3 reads CASSGEGGWQPQHF. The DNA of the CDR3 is TGTGCCAGCAGTGGGGAGGGGGGCTGGCAGCCCCAGCATTTT. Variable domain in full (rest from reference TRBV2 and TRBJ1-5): EPEVTQTPSHQVTQMGQEVILRCVPISNHLYFYWYRQILGQKVEFLVSFYNNEISEKSEIFDDQFSVERPDGSNFTLKIRSTKLEDSAMYFCASSGEGGWQPQHFGDGTRLSIL.